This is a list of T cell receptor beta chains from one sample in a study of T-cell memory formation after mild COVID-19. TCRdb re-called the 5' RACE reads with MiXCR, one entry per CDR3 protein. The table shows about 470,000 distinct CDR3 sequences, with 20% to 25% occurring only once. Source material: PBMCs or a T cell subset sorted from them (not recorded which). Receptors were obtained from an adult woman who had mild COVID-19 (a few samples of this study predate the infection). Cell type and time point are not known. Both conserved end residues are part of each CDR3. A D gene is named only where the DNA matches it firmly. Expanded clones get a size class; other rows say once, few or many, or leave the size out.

TGTGCCAGCAGTTTATATTCCGCGGATGAGCAGTTCTTC CASSLYSADEQFF . TRBV27 . TRBJ2-1
TGTGCCAGCTCAACCGGACAGACTAGCACAGATACGCAGTATTTT CASSTGQTSTDTQYF . TRBV18 . TRBJ2-3
TGTGCCAGCAGCTTGAGGGACAGCCCCTACGAGCAGTACTTC CASSLRDSPYEQYF few TRBV5-5 TRBD1 TRBJ2-7
TGCGCCAGCAGTCAGATGCGGGGTACGAACACCGGGGAGCTGTTTTTT CASSQMRGTNTGELFF . TRBV5-1 . TRBJ2-2
TGTGCCAGCAGCCAAGGGGTGTCGAGGGGAACCTACGAGCAGTACTTC CASSQGVSRGTYEQYF . TRBV4-2 . TRBJ2-7
TGTGCCAGCAGTCCCCGGACAGGGATCAATCAGCCCCAGCATTTT CASSPRTGINQPQHF . TRBV27 TRBD1 TRBJ1-5
TGTGCCACCAGTGACCGGACGCTTTACACAGATACGCAGTATTTT CATSDRTLYTDTQYF . TRBV24-1 . TRBJ2-3
TGTGCCACCAGCTGGGGGCGAGGGATAAATGAGCAGTTCTTC CATSWGRGINEQFF few TRBV15 . TRBJ2-1
TGTGCCAGCAGCTTGGGGGGCAGGATGAACACTGAAGCTTTCTTT CASSLGGRMNTEAFF . TRBV5-5 . TRBJ1-1
TGCAGTGCTCCCGACAGCGCCCACTCTGGGGCCAACGTCCTGACTTTC CSAPDSAHSGANVLTF . TRBV20-1 . TRBJ2-6
TGTGCCAGTAGTATAGATGGCACAGGCAATGAGCAGTTCTTC CASSIDGTGNEQFF . TRBV19 . TRBJ2-1
TGTGCCAGCAGCTTGGGCGGGAGAAAAGAGACCCAGTACTTC CASSLGGRKETQYF few TRBV7-2 TRBD2 TRBJ2-5
TGCAGCGTTGAAGCAGGCTCTTTGGCCTCCTACGAGCAGTACTTC CSVEAGSLASYEQYF . TRBV29-1 . TRBJ2-7
TGTGCCAGCAGCCCCACACAGGGGGCGGACGGCTACACCTTC CASSPTQGADGYTF few TRBV7-3 TRBD1 TRBJ1-2
TGTGCCAGCAGCTTATTCACCGCGGTCGGCGTGGGCTATGGCTACACCTTC CASSLFTAVGVGYGYTF . TRBV11-2 . TRBJ1-2
TGTGCCAGCAGTTACGGAGGAATTCCCGACACAGATACGCAGTATTTT CASSYGGIPDTDTQYF . TRBV6-2/TRBV6-3 . TRBJ2-3
TGCAGTGCTAGAGACTGGGGAGAGACCAAGGAGACCCAGTACTTC CSARDWGETKETQYF few TRBV20-1 . TRBJ2-5